Detailed here is one T cell receptor beta chain. Its target antigen remains unknown. The record has no base qualities; no much larger clone is one base away. The germline V gene (reference sequence) provides CDR1 LNHDA and CDR2 SQIVND. The junction shows trimming of 1 base on V and 8 bases on J, plus 11 bases between the germline ends. The cysteine opens and the phenylalanine closes a CDR3 of 14 amino acids. Of the read, only the CDR3 DNA is kept; its 42 bases are in frame from base 1. The immunoSEQ Assay, a bias-controlled multiplex PCR, was used to amplify TCRbeta CDR3 regions from genomic DNA. The study's processing was this. The number of nucleated cells in each sample was estimated by amplification of reference gene primers within the assay. Sequence reads were collapsed and filtered to measure the absolute abundance of every unique TCRbeta CDR3 rearrangement. Productive Simpson clonality was computed per sample as the square root of Simpson's diversity index over productive rearrangements. Drawn from immuneACCESS, this table holds only the in-frame rearrangements with V and J called that TCRdb kept. Clones are partly lost; checked studies trace under half to an unresolved V gene and leave the rest unexplained. V and J calls and clone size come straight from that table; D and trimming were deduced from the DNA. The sample includes 150,000 to 200,000 clones, with roughly 77% observed a single time. Around 16% of the sample is held by the ten biggest clonotypes.

This entry belongs to a study of blood T cell repertoires in COVID-19 (dated by TCRdb to about 2020). Looking at the study overall: Samples from collaborators originated in the United States, Italy and Spain and spanned both the acute and convalescent phases of COVID-19. The prospective study material was composed of cDNA or gDNA derived from T cells, B-cell-depleted T cells, or PBMCs. The dataset comprised deeply sampled blood TCRbeta repertoires from subjects exposed to, actively infected with, or recovered from COVID-19. The repertoires were made available in a free public database intended to serve as a resource for research on the immune response to SARS-CoV-2. The samples were drawn from two sources: the first 160 participants of the ongoing ImmuneRACE study, and approximately 1,300 subjects contributed by 6 global collaborators. Sample metadata almost always included a de-identified subject ID, COVID-19 status, age in years and sex. Where HLA class I and class II types were available, the types were taken from metadata supplied by the sample provider, not from assay-based typing. Study-level results and caveats: The amount of clinical and demographic metadata varied by source and participant and was provided uncurated.

In the prospective study, participants were roughly 18 to 89 years old, resided in about two dozen geographic areas of the United States, and were enrolled through a virtual design. To assign participants to cohorts, the prospective study relied on clinical history that participants themselves reported in a screening survey and a study questionnaire. Each participant in the prospective study had whole blood, serum and a nasopharyngeal or oropharyngeal swab collected by mobile phlebotomists. Additional blood draws and questionnaires over an approximately two-month period could optionally be provided by prospective study participants. Before DNA extraction, blood samples from the prospective study were shipped at room temperature or frozen.

The rearrangement combines TRBV19 with TRBJ1-4; the D gene identity is not certain. The sample consisted of PBMCs or T cells enriched from blood (not recorded which). This TCR derives from a woman between 50 and 59 years old with acute COVID-19. The nucleotide sequence reads TGTGCCAGTAGTATAGGCGGTGTTCGGGAAAAACTGTTTTTT. This translates into CASSIGGVREKLFF.